The subject of this entry is one T cell receptor (beta chain). Its antigen is not known. These data originate in a study of lung T cells in sarcoidosis with Löfgren's syndrome. Across the study: Löfgren's syndrome patients were the main repertoire analysis focus. Findings of the study overall: In alpha-beta pairs, TRAV12-1 favored TRBV2, and their CDR3s were homologous. The most expanded V genes in Löfgren's patients were reportedly TRAV12-1 and TRBV2. Multiple Löfgren's syndrome patients reportedly shared TRAV12-1 and TRBV2 CDR3 motifs.

V dropped 1 base and J dropped 12 bases, with 7 bases sitting between them. From germline, CDR1 is GTSNPN and CDR2 SVGIG (reference sequence). The CDR3 is 10 amino acids. TCRdb itself ran the reads through MiXCR, one entry per CDR3 protein. Of 15,000 to 20,000 distinct CDR3 sequences listed, about a fifth are singletons. This receptor was taken from a human donor with sarcoidosis (Löfgren's syndrome or another form), or a control subject (not recorded which). The genes are TRBV30 and TRBJ1-3, with D perhaps matching TRBD1 (5 bases). Sequenced sample: CD4+ T cells from PBMCs. CDR3 sequence (DNA): TGTGCCTGGAGTGGACAGAACATATATTTT. Translating gives CAWSGQNIYF.